This T cell receptor beta chain was recorded in a study of CD8+ T cells in alopecia areata. Study overall: A regimen of oral tofacitinib, 5 to 10 mg twice daily, was given to treated patients. Overall study findings and caveats: Scalp samples also contribute reads from the resident alphabeta T cells found in normal skin. Clonality in lesional scalp, especially alopecia totalis/universalis, exceeded that of normal scalp.

Investigators isolated RNA and reverse transcribed it into cDNA to act as the sequencing template. Produced via immunoSEQ multiplex PCR; TCRdb's table is partial and in-frame only. The sample records about 97,000 clones, less than 50% being singletons. The CDR3 is 14 amino acids. Germline V CDR1 and CDR2: SGHNT, YYREEE (reference sequence). V was pared by 0 bases and J by 5 bases, with 11 bases between. This clone was recorded once. Antigen unknown. This chain connects TRBV5-4 to TRBJ2-5; no definite D call. Sample: CD4+ T cells sorted from blood. The clonotype was recovered from a human donor with alopecia areata. CDR3 in DNA: TGTGCCAGCAGCTTGGCCCTCGATACGGAGACCCAGTACTTC. Translating gives CASSLALDTETQYF.